The 27 T cell receptor beta chains presented below share a single source sample, sequenced in a study of early T cells in non-severe SARS-CoV-2 infection. TCRdb re-called the 5' RACE reads through MiXCR, storing one row per CDR3 protein. The repertoire has approximately 76,000 distinct CDR3 sequences, more than 13% of them found once; the top ten carry under 4%. Sequenced material: whole blood. The source of these receptors is an adult who was a healthcare worker with PCR-confirmed SARS-CoV-2 infection or an uninfected control (not recorded which).

This clonotype was recorded a few times. The genes are TRBV7-3 and TRBJ2-5, with 10 positions matching TRBD2. Germline CDR1 and CDR2: SGHTA and FQGTGA. V lost 4 bases, J lost 2 bases, and 7 bases stayed unmatched. This CDR3 is 16 amino acids long. DNA for the CDR3: TGTGCCAGCAGCTCCTCGGGTAGCGGGGGGCAAGAGACCCAGTACTTC. Translated: CASSSSGSGGQETQYF.

This chain connects TRBV20-1 to TRBJ2-3; D is unresolved. The V and J ends lost 4 bases and 1 base respectively, with 12 bases between them. Looked up from germline, CDR1 is DFQATT and CDR2 is SNEGSKA (reference sequence). The CDR3 is made up of 14 amino acids. CDR3 nucleotide sequence: TGCAGTGCTAAACACACCATGGGCACAGATACGCAGTATTTT. Translated: CSAKHTMGTDTQYF.

The gene calls are TRBV7-9 and TRBJ2-7; the match to TRBD1 covers 8 bases. Germline CDR1 SEHNR, CDR2 FQNEAQ (reference sequence). This CDR3 has 15 residues. Losses at the gene ends were 4 bases for V and 0 bases for J; bases not matched to a gene: 5. CDR3 DNA sequence: TGTGCCAGCAGCTCCCGACAGGGGCGCTCCTACGAGCAGTACTTC. As protein: CASSSRQGRSYEQYF.

The table lists this clonotype with many counts. The V and J genes are TRBV29-1 and TRBJ2-1; 8 nucleotides match TRBD2. The CDR3 is 13 amino acids. V was pared by 5 bases and J by 8 bases, with 8 bases of the junction left unmatched. The germline CDR1 and CDR2 sequences are SQVTM and ANQGSEA. DNA of the CDR3: TGCAGCGTTTGGCCAGCGGGAGTGTATGAGCAGTTCTTC. It is translated as CSVWPAGVYEQFF.

The chain links TRBV7-2 to TRBJ2-5, with 9 bases matching TRBD2. V lost 5 bases, J lost 5 bases, and 6 bases stayed unmatched. Germline V CDR1 and CDR2: SGHTA, FQGNSA. The CDR3 spans 14 residues. CDR3: CASSPGLAGETQYF. CDR3 bases: TGTGCCAGCAGCCCGGGACTAGCCGGGGAGACCCAGTACTTC.

There are many counts of this clonotype. J is TRBJ2-7 and V is TRBV2, with a weak D call TRBD1 (6 bases). Germline lookup yields CDR1 SNHLY and CDR2 FYNNEI. With 4 bases removed from V and 8 bases from J, the gap between germline ends came to 18 bases. This CDR3 is built from 14 residues. The CDR3 protein is CASSVTRKDSQQYF. The CDR3 DNA sequence: TGTGCCAGCAGTGTTACCAGGAAGGACAGCCAGCAGTACTTC.

This clonotype was seen a few times. V and J are TRBV7-6 and TRBJ2-1, with unresolved D. Germline CDR1 reads SGHVS; CDR2 reads FNYEAQ. The CDR3 is 15 residues long. Trimming cost V 5 bases and J 1 base, with 12 bases left between them. The CDR3 sequence: CASSLRVDSYNEQFF. The CDR3 DNA is TGTGCCAGCAGCCTAAGAGTCGATTCCTACAATGAGCAGTTCTTC.

The V gene is TRBV10-3, the J gene TRBJ1-1, with D possibly matching TRBD1 (5 bases). The CDR3 extends over 13 amino acids. The V end lost 6 bases, the J end lost 11 bases, and 19 bases lay between the germline ends. Germline CDR1 reads ENHRY; CDR2 reads SYGVKD. Here the CDR3 reads CAIRTDTKGFAFF. CDR3 DNA: TGTGCCATCAGAACGGACACAAAAGGTTTTGCTTTCTTT.

This sequence joins TRBV9 and TRBJ2-3; D unresolved. Germline CDR1 and CDR2: SGDLS and YYNGEE. This CDR3 contains 16 residues. The ends were cut back, 0 bases at V and 0 bases at J, with 11 bases in the middle. CDR3 bases: TGTGCCAGCAGCGTAGATGCCGGTTATAGCACAGATACGCAGTATTTT. Encoded protein: CASSVDAGYSTDTQYF.

This clonotype was picked up a small number of times. CDR3 loop: CSVEDNRQGRAFF. The CDR3 DNA reads TGCAGCGTTGAAGACAACCGACAGGGGAGAGCTTTCTTT. The rearrangement uses TRBV29-1 and TRBJ1-1; 8 positions match TRBD1. V dropped 0 bases and J dropped 10; count of bases not matched to a gene: 7. CDR3 length: 13 residues. CDR1 and CDR2 (germline): SQVTM, ANQGSEA.

This chain uses TRBV5-1 with TRBJ2-1, with a tentative D call TRBD2 (6 bases). Trimming pared 9 bases from V and 0 bases from J, leaving 16 bases between. Looked up from germline, CDR1 is SGHRS and CDR2 is YFSETQ. CDR3 size: 15 residues. The CDR3: CATKLLADSYNEQFF. CDR3 bases: TGCGCCACCAAACTTTTAGCGGACTCCTACAATGAGCAGTTCTTC.

Ten or more counts support this clonotype. CDR3 sequence (DNA): TGCAGTGCTGTGAGGGGGCTTGGAGAGCAGTACTTC. It encodes CSAVRGLGEQYF. The rearrangement uses TRBV20-1 and TRBJ2-7; the match to TRBD1 covers 7 bases. The CDR3 length is 12 residues. After removal of 5 bases from V and 7 bases from J, the junction contained 8 bases not matched to a gene. Germline CDR1 DFQATT, CDR2 SNEGSKA (reference sequence).

The chain carries TRBV9 and TRBJ2-5; maybe TRBD1 (6 bases). The ends were cut back, 4 bases at V and 4 bases at J, with 17 bases in the middle. The CDR3 runs 15 residues. Germline V CDR1 and CDR2: SGDLS, YYNGEE. The CDR3 nucleotides read TGTGCCAGCAGCCCCCAGGGGAACAGTGGAGAGACCCAGTACTTC. It specifies CASSPQGNSGETQYF.

This chain connects TRBV7-3 to TRBJ2-1, with 9 bases matching TRBD2. CDR1 and CDR2 from the germline V gene are SGHTA and FQGTGA. J lost 0 bases, V lost 6 bases, and 3 bases had no gene match. The CDR3 has 15 amino acids. The CDR3 nucleotides are TGTGCCAGCAGGAATAGCGGGGGCTCCTACAATGAGCAGTTCTTC. Protein sequence: CASRNSGGSYNEQFF.

This clonotype was observed many times. The V gene is TRBV29-1, the J gene TRBJ1-1, with a tentative D call TRBD1 (5 bases). This CDR3 region has 13 residues. V was cut by 3 bases and J by 5 bases, with 13 bases left in between. Germline V lookup: CDR1 SQVTM, CDR2 ANQGSEA. CDR3 loop: CSVEGQGGTEAFF. DNA of the CDR3: TGCAGCGTTGAGGGGCAGGGAGGGACTGAAGCTTTCTTT. The full variable domain, completed using reference TRBV29-1 and TRBJ1-1, is SAVISQKPSRDICQRGTSLTIQCQVDSQVTMMFWYRQQPGQSLTLIATANQGSEATYESGFVIDKFPISRPNLTFSTLTVSNMSPEDSSIYLCSVEGQGGTEAFFGQGTRLTVV.

This clonotype was seen at least ten times. This chain connects TRBV18 to TRBJ1-5, with D perhaps matching TRBD1 (6 bases). Germline-derived CDR1 and CDR2 are KGHSH and LQKENI. Trimming removed 2 bases at V and 4 bases at J, with 12 bases between. CDR3 length: 15 residues. CDR3 protein: CASSPEGVLNQPQHF. Written as DNA, the CDR3 is TGTGCCAGCTCACCAGAGGGGGTCCTGAATCAGCCCCAGCATTTT.

The V gene is TRBV11-2, the J gene TRBJ2-1; D is undetermined. Germline lookup yields CDR1 SGHAT and CDR2 FQNNGV. CDR3 length: 14 amino acids. Trimming removed 5 bases from V and 7 bases from J, with 15 bases in between. The CDR3 loop reads CASSPHFVSNEQFF. The CDR3 bases are TGTGCCAGCAGCCCCCACTTCGTCTCGAATGAGCAGTTCTTC.

This clonotype was found a few times. This chain connects TRBV20-1 to TRBJ1-2, with 8 positions matching TRBD1. The CDR3 covers 14 residues. The germline V gene encodes CDR1 DFQATT and CDR2 SNEGSKA (reference sequence). Unmatched junction bases numbered 12, after V lost 4 bases and J lost 8 bases. The DNA for the CDR3 is TGCAGTGCTATTGACAGGGGTGCGACTGACGGCTACACCTTC. Translating gives CSAIDRGATDGYTF.

The table lists this clonotype with a few counts. The rearrangement joins TRBV14 to TRBJ1-5; TRBD1 is a possible D gene (6 bases). Trimming shortened V by 2 bases and J by 0 bases, and 26 bases separated the two germline ends. The CDR3 has 21 amino acids. CDR1 is SGHDN and CDR2 is FVKESK in the germline V gene. The CDR3: CASSQLYRGGRAFYSNQPQHF. The CDR3 coding sequence is TGTGCCAGCAGCCAACTATACCGGGGGGGCAGGGCCTTTTATAGCAATCAGCCCCAGCATTTT.

This clonotype was counted a few times. The V and J genes are TRBV7-9 and TRBJ2-3, with TRBD2 matching over 9 bases. CDR3 length: 15 amino acids. V gave up 4 bases and J gave up 1 base; unmatched junction bases: 3. Germline CDR1 reads SEHNR; CDR2 reads FQNEAQ (reference sequence). The CDR3 sequence: CASSSRTSGTDTQYF. CDR3 nucleotide sequence: TGTGCCAGCAGCTCTCGGACTAGCGGCACAGATACGCAGTATTTT.

In this sample, this clonotype turned up many times. The chain carries TRBV7-9 and TRBJ1-2, with D possibly being TRBD1 (5 bases). The CDR3 has 13 amino acids. The ends were cut back, 6 bases at V and 7 bases at J, with 15 bases in the middle. CDR1 and CDR2 from the germline V gene are SEHNR and FQNEAQ (reference sequence). The CDR3 is CASRSSLGPGYTF. The CDR3 DNA reads as TGTGCCAGCAGATCCTCGTTGGGGCCTGGCTACACCTTC.

The chain has TRBV29-1 and TRBJ2-1; the D gene could be TRBD1 or TRBD2 (5 bases each). The CDR3 extends over 15 amino acids. The germline V gene encodes CDR1 SQVTM and CDR2 ANQGSEA. V was shortened by 2 bases and J by 9 bases, with 20 bases between the two germline ends. The CDR3 is CSVESRDPPWTEQFF. The CDR3 bases are TGCAGCGTTGAATCCCGGGACCCTCCGTGGACTGAGCAGTTCTTC.

This clonotype was seen a few times. The chain links TRBV2 to TRBJ1-1; 10 positions match TRBD1. Unmatched junction bases numbered 3, after V lost 5 bases and J lost 3 bases. Per germline, CDR1 SNHLY and CDR2 FYNNEI. The CDR3 sequence is 14 residues long. CDR3 nucleotides: TGTGCCAGCAGTTGGGGACAGGGGCACACTGAAGCTTTCTTT. This gives the protein CASSWGQGHTEAFF.

This clonotype was picked up a small number of times. This chain connects TRBV21-1 to TRBJ2-5; TRBD2, the D gene given by the table, was not confirmed from the DNA. TRBV21-1 has pseudogene status. The CDR3 consists of 16 residues. The CDR3 sequence: CASSKGGRLIQETQYF. CDR3 coding DNA: TGTGCCAGCAGCAAAGGCGGGAGGTTGATCCAAGAGACCCAGTACTTC.

This chain links TRBV7-9 with TRBJ2-7; a possible D gene is TRBD1 (5 bases). The V end was cut by 7 bases, the J end by 5 bases, with 12 bases between. This CDR3 is 12 amino acids long. CDR1 and CDR2 from the germline V gene are SEHNR and FQNEAQ (reference sequence). CDR3: CASTSQGHEQYF. For the CDR3, the DNA is TGTGCCAGCACCTCTCAGGGCCACGAGCAGTACTTC.

This clonotype was seen a single time. Being one base from a much bigger clone, this may be a read error. In DNA form, the CDR3 reads TGTGCCAGTAGACTATCGGACGGCTCGAACACCGGGGAGCTGTTTTTT. Amino acid sequence: CASRLSDGSNTGELFF. The rearrangement uses TRBV19 and TRBJ2-2, with D uncertain. Germline V gene lookup returns CDR1 LNHDA and CDR2 SQIVND (reference sequence). V lost 6 bases, J lost 0 bases, and 14 bases lay in between. The CDR3 consists of 16 residues.

Ten or more counts support this clonotype. The chain carries TRBV25-1 and TRBJ2-7; 9 nucleotides align to TRBD1. CDR1 is MGHDK, CDR2 SYGVNS, per germline. The CDR3 spans 13 residues. Germline trimming cut 10 bases from V and 5 bases from J; bases unmatched to any gene: 9. The DNA of the CDR3 is TGTGCCACCTCGGGACAGGGAGTCAACGAGCAGTACTTC. Its translation is CATSGQGVNEQYF.